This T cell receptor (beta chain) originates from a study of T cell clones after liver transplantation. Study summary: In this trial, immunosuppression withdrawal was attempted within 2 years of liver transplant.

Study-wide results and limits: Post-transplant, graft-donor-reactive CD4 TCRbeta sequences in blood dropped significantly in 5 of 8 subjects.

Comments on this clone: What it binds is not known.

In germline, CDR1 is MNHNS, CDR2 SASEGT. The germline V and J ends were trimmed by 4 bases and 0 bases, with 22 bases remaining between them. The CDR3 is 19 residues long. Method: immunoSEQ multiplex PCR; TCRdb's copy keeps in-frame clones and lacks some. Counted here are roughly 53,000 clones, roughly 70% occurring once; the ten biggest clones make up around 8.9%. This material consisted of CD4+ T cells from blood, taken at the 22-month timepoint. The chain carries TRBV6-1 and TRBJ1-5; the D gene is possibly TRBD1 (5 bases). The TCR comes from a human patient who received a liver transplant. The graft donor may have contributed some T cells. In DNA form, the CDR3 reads TGTGCCAGCAGTGCCCCGGTTCCGGGACTCCCCTATAGCAATCAGCCCCAGCATTTT. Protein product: CASSAPVPGLPYSNQPQHF.